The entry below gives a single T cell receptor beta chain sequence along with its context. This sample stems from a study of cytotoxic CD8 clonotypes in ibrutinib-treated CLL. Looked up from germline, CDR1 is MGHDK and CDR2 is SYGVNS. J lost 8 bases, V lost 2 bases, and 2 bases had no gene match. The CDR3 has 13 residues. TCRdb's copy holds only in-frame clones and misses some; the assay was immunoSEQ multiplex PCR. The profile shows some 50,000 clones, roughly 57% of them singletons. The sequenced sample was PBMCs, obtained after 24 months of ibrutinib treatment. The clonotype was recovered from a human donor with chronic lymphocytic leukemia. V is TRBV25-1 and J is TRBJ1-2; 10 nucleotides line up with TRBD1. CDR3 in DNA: TGTGCCAGCAGTGAAGACAGGGGGCAGGGCTACACCTTC. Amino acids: CASSEDRGQGYTF.